These 5 T cell receptor beta chains were all obtained from the same sample, sequenced in a study of blood T cell repertoires in COVID-19. Profiling relied on immunoSEQ multiplex PCR, and the TCRdb table lists in-frame clones only, not all of them. Of around 210,000 clones in the sample, around 80% were seen once. The sequencing input was peripheral blood. The receptors were gathered from a woman in her seventies with acute or convalescent COVID-19.

The CDR3, as DNA: TGTGCCAGCAGCTGGACAGCAAACAATGAGCAGTTCTTC. Protein product: CASSWTANNEQFF. The chain is built from TRBV11-3 and TRBJ2-1; D is perhaps TRBD1 (6 bases). V was clipped by 4 bases and J by 5 bases, with 9 bases between them. The germline gives CDR1 SGHNT, CDR2 YENEEA. This CDR3 comprises 13 residues. Using reference TRBV11-3 and TRBJ2-1 for the parts outside the CDR3, the full variable domain is EAGVVQSPRYKIIEKKQPVAFWCNPISGHNTLYWYLQNLGQGPELLIRYENEEAVDDSQLPKDRFSAERLKGVDSTLKIQPAELGDSAVYLCASSWTANNEQFFGPGTRLTVL.

The rearrangement joins TRBV29-1 to TRBJ1-1, with 10 bases fitting TRBD1. Germline lookup yields CDR1 SQVTM and CDR2 ANQGSEA. CDR3 length equals 14 residues. After removal of 6 bases from V and 3 bases from J, the junction contained 7 bases not matched to a gene. The CDR3 nucleotides are TGCAGCGTGGCCTCCGGGACAGGGGACACTGAAGCTTTCTTT. Translated: CSVASGTGDTEAFF.

In this sample, this clone turned up a few times. This chain links TRBV27 with TRBJ1-6; no reliable D call. The CDR3 totals 14 residues. Germline V gene data show CDR1 as MNHEY and CDR2 as SMNVEV (reference sequence). V dropped 6 bases and J dropped 4 bases, with 10 bases sitting between them. The CDR3 DNA follows: TGTGCCAGCAGCCTCACACAGTATAATTCACCCCTCCACTTT. It codes for CASSLTQYNSPLHF.

The V call is TRBV2, the J call TRBJ1-4, with D possibly being TRBD1 (6 bases). CDR1 and CDR2 from the germline V gene are SNHLY and FYNNEI. The CDR3 is made up of 14 amino acids. Trimming pared 3 bases from V and 6 bases from J, leaving 11 bases between. The CDR3, as DNA: TGTGCCAGCAGTGATGGGGAGGGGGATGAAAAACTGTTTTTT. Translated, it gives CASSDGEGDEKLFF.

V and J are TRBV12-1 and TRBJ1-5. TRBV12-1 is a known pseudogene. There are 15 residues in the CDR3. Here the CDR3 reads CASSCPPVGNQPQHF. The DNA for the CDR3 is TGTGCCAGCAGCTGCCCCCCGGTTGGCAATCAGCCCCAGCATTTT.